This is a list of T cell receptor beta chains from one sample in a study of vaccination and CD4 T cells after COVID-19. Their antigen targets remain unknown. TCRdb re-analysed the PCR reads in MiXCR, keeping a single row per CDR3 protein. Of about 3,300 distinct CDR3 sequences listed, about 80% are singletons. Material for sequencing was CD4+ T cells from blood, cultured in vitro. These receptors all come from a human donor who had recovered from COVID-19. CDR3s include the opening cysteine and the closing phenylalanine or tryptophan.

>TRBV20-1|TRBJ2-4
CSANPEPTSGELYF
>TRBV5-3|TRBJ1-6
CASSSIGSTNSPLHF
>TRBV30|TRBJ1-1
CACSQGPEAFF
>TRBV18|TRBJ2-7
CASSPPGQAHEQYF
>TRBV6-1|TRBJ2-7
CASRTPVGAGEQYF
>TRBV10-1|TRBJ1-2
CARERQGPSYGYTF
>TRBV27|TRBJ1-5
CASSLLGGRNQPQHF
>TRBV6-5|TRBJ2-1
CASSYVGTGDYNEQFF
>TRBV7-9|TRBJ2-4
CASSLSHRVVYF
>TRBV28|TRBJ1-3
CASSLFRGTIYF
>TRBV2|TRBJ1-2
CASSEARQGSYTF
>TRBV6-1|TRBJ2-3
CASRTGGTDTQYF